The rows below give T cell receptor beta chains drawn from one sample of a study of blood T cell repertoires in COVID-19. Sequencing used immunoSEQ multiplex PCR; TCRdb keeps in-frame clones, though not all of them. Among about 160,000 clones, 65% to 85% were seen once, and the ten largest hold less than 3.5%. Specimen: peripheral blood. These receptors were collected from a woman aged 55 to 70 with acute or convalescent COVID-19. The CDR3 runs from the conserved cysteine through the conserved F or W. A D gene is named only where the DNA matches it firmly. Clone sizes are given selectively: once, few, many, or a class where the clone is expanded.

size: NA; D: NA; V: TRBV6-5; J: TRBJ1-1; DNA: TGTGCCAGCAGTTACGTCAGGGGCACTGAAGCTTTCTTT; CDR3: CASSYVRGTEAFF
size: NA; D: NA; V: TRBV7-9; J: TRBJ2-1; DNA: TGTGCCAGCAGCTTAGTCGGGCCAGGGGATTACAATGAGCAGTTCTTC; CDR3: CASSLVGPGDYNEQFF
size: NA; D: TRBD1; V: TRBV27; J: TRBJ1-2; DNA: TGTGCCACCGCACAGGGGCCCTTACGAGGCTACACCTTC; CDR3: CATAQGPLRGYTF
size: NA; D: TRBD1; V: TRBV28; J: TRBJ2-7; DNA: TGTGCCAACACCCTGGGGACAGAGTACTACGAGCAGTACTTC; CDR3: CANTLGTEYYEQYF
size: NA; D: NA; V: TRBV9; J: TRBJ2-3; DNA: TGTGCCAGCAGCCCACTGTTGAGCGGTAGCACAGATACGCAGTATTTT; CDR3: CASSPLLSGSTDTQYF
size: NA; D: TRBD1; V: TRBV25-1; J: TRBJ1-3; DNA: TGTGCCAGCAGTGGGGCTCTATACAGGGGCTCGAACACCATATATTTT; CDR3: CASSGALYRGSNTIYF
size: NA; D: TRBD1; V: TRBV4-3; J: TRBJ2-2; DNA: TGCGCCAGCAGCCCCTATGGACAGGAAAACACCGGGGAGCTGTTTTTT; CDR3: CASSPYGQENTGELFF
size: NA; D: TRBD1; V: TRBV4-2; J: TRBJ1-4; DNA: TGTGCCAGCAGCCAAGATTTAAGGGGGCCAGAAGAAAAACTGTTTTTT; CDR3: CASSQDLRGPEEKLFF
size: NA; D: TRBD2; V: TRBV6-1; J: TRBJ2-1; DNA: TGTGCCAGCAGTGAACAACTAGCGGGGCTGAGCTCCTACAATGAGCAGTTCTTC; CDR3: CASSEQLAGLSSYNEQFF
size: few; D: NA; V: TRBV7-2; J: TRBJ2-2; DNA: TGTGCCAGCAGCTTATCCAACATACATGCAGGGGAGCTGTTTTTT; CDR3: CASSLSNIHAGELFF
size: NA; D: TRBD1; V: TRBV7-8; J: TRBJ2-7; DNA: TGTGCCAGCAGCTTAGGTGGGACAGGGAGCTACGAGCAGTACTTC; CDR3: CASSLGGTGSYEQYF
size: NA; D: NA; V: TRBV9; J: TRBJ1-1; DNA: TGTGCCAGCAGCGTAACGGACACCACTCGATCTGAAGCTTTCTTT; CDR3: CASSVTDTTRSEAFF
size: NA; D: TRBD1; V: TRBV5-1; J: TRBJ1-2; DNA: TGCGCCAGCAGCTTTGGGACAGGGGGTGGCTACACCTTC; CDR3: CASSFGTGGGYTF
size: NA; D: NA; V: TRBV7-2; J: TRBJ1-5; DNA: TGTGCCAGCAGCCGTACAGGGATGGGCAATCAGCCCCAGCATTTT; CDR3: CASSRTGMGNQPQHF
size: NA; D: NA; V: TRBV7-9; J: TRBJ1-2; DNA: TGTGCCAGCAGCCAAGCGGGCAGGGCGGGCTACACCTTC; CDR3: CASSQAGRAGYTF
size: once; D: NA; V: TRBV7-6; J: TRBJ2-3; DNA: TGTGCCAGCAGCTTTCTTCCGGCGGGGGCGGGAGATACGCAGTATTTT; CDR3: CASSFLPAGAGDTQYF
size: few; D: TRBD1; V: TRBV28; J: TRBJ1-1; DNA: TGTGCCAGCAGTTTAAATCCTGACAGGGAGGATTTCTTT; CDR3: CASSLNPDREDFF
size: NA; D: TRBD1; V: TRBV19; J: TRBJ1-2; DNA: TGTGCCAGTAGTCCGCAATCTGGGACAGGGGATGGCTACACCTTC; CDR3: CASSPQSGTGDGYTF
size: NA; D: TRBD1; V: TRBV4-3; J: TRBJ2-7; DNA: TGCGCCAGCAGCCCCCGGGACAGGGCCTACGAGCAGTACTTC; CDR3: CASSPRDRAYEQYF
size: NA; D: TRBD1; V: TRBV4-2; J: TRBJ1-1; DNA: TGTGCCAGCAGCCACGTCGGGACAGCCGGTGAAGCTTTCTTT; CDR3: CASSHVGTAGEAFF
size: NA; D: NA; V: TRBV7-8; J: TRBJ2-1; DNA: TGTGCCAGCAGCTCGCGAGCGGATAGCGGTTTTTCCTACAATGAGCAGTTCTTC; CDR3: CASSSRADSGFSYNEQFF
size: NA; D: NA; V: TRBV6-5; J: TRBJ1-5; DNA: TGTGCCAGCAGTAACGGGACATTGAGTCAGCCCCAGCATTTT; CDR3: CASSNGTLSQPQHF
size: NA; D: TRBD1; V: TRBV25-1; J: TRBJ1-6; DNA: TGTGCCAGCAGTGACCGGGACAGGGGGCATAGGGAATCACCCCTCCACTTT; CDR3: CASSDRDRGHRESPLHF
size: few; D: NA; V: TRBV5-1; J: TRBJ2-5; DNA: TGCGCCAGCAGCCTACTAGGGGAGACCCAGTACTTC; CDR3: CASSLLGETQYF
size: NA; D: NA; V: TRBV9; J: TRBJ1-6; DNA: TGTGCCAGCAGCGCTCTCGACAGTAATTCACCCCTCCACTTT; CDR3: CASSALDSNSPLHF
size: NA; D: NA; V: TRBV12-3/TRBV12-4; J: TRBJ1-1; DNA: TGTGCCAGCAGTTTCGACAGGAACACTGAAGCTTTCTTT; CDR3: CASSFDRNTEAFF
size: NA; D: NA; V: TRBV6-6; J: TRBJ1-2; DNA: TGTGCCAGCAGTTACCCGGACACGCCAGGCTACACCTTC; CDR3: CASSYPDTPGYTF
size: NA; D: TRBD1; V: TRBV7-3; J: TRBJ1-6; DNA: TGTGCCAGCAGCCGGACAGGGGAGGAATCACCCCTCCACTTT; CDR3: CASSRTGEESPLHF
size: NA; D: NA; V: TRBV5-4; J: TRBJ1-6; DNA: TGTGCCAGCAGCTTGAACGGGGGATATAATTCACCCCTCCACTTT; CDR3: CASSLNGGYNSPLHF
size: NA; D: NA; V: TRBV4-3; J: TRBJ2-3; DNA: TGCGCCAGCAGCCAAGATCCCCCAAGGCTAGCGAGGGCAGATACGCAGTATTTT; CDR3: CASSQDPPRLARADTQYF
size: NA; D: NA; V: TRBV12-3/TRBV12-4; J: TRBJ2-7; DNA: TGTGCCAGCAGTTTAGGGGACTCCTGGGAGCAGTACTTC; CDR3: CASSLGDSWEQYF
size: NA; D: TRBD1; V: TRBV19; J: TRBJ2-2; DNA: TGTGCCAGTAAGCCAGGGGGGAACACCGGGGAGCTGTTTTTT; CDR3: CASKPGGNTGELFF
size: NA; D: NA; V: TRBV24-1; J: TRBJ2-5; DNA: TGTGCCACCAGTGATTCGTTCCAGGAGGCCCAAGAGACCCAGTACTTC; CDR3: CATSDSFQEAQETQYF
size: NA; D: TRBD1; V: TRBV18; J: TRBJ1-2; DNA: TGTGCCAGCTCACCAGGACAGGGAATTAATAACTATGGCTACACCTTC; CDR3: CASSPGQGINNYGYTF
size: NA; D: NA; V: TRBV28; J: TRBJ1-2; DNA: TGTGCCAGCAGGCAGGGCACGGAAGGCTACACCTTC; CDR3: CASRQGTEGYTF
size: NA; D: TRBD1; V: TRBV5-1; J: TRBJ2-7; DNA: TGCGCCAGCAGCACTCGGGGACAGGGGGCCTACGAGCAGTACTTC; CDR3: CASSTRGQGAYEQYF
size: NA; D: NA; V: TRBV4-3; J: TRBJ1-6; DNA: TGCGCCAGCAGCCAGCGGGACCGTAATTCACCCCTCCACTTT; CDR3: CASSQRDRNSPLHF
size: few; D: TRBD1; V: TRBV18; J: TRBJ1-1; DNA: TGTGCCAGCTCACCACCGACAGGGAGCACTGAAGCTTTCTTT; CDR3: CASSPPTGSTEAFF
size: NA; D: TRBD1; V: TRBV5-1; J: TRBJ1-3; DNA: TGCGCCAGCAGCTCAGAATTGACAGGGCTTGGAAACACCATATATTTT; CDR3: CASSSELTGLGNTIYF
size: NA; D: NA; V: TRBV5-8; J: TRBJ2-1; DNA: TGTGCCAGCCGACCCGGGGCAGGGGATGAGCAGTTCTTC; CDR3: CASRPGAGDEQFF
size: NA; D: TRBD1; V: TRBV11-3; J: TRBJ2-3; DNA: TGTGCCAGCAGCTCAAGTCGGACAGGAGCCTTGTATTTT; CDR3: CASSSSRTGALYF
size: NA; D: NA; V: TRBV7-9; J: TRBJ2-5; DNA: TGTGCCAGCAGCTACCCGGAACAGGGACAAGAGACCCAGTACTTC; CDR3: CASSYPEQGQETQYF
size: once; D: TRBD1; V: TRBV25-1; J: TRBJ1-5; DNA: TGTGCCAGCCAACCTCGGGACAGGGCGGCGAATATGCCCCAGCATTTT; CDR3: CASQPRDRAANMPQHF
size: NA; D: NA; V: TRBV19; J: TRBJ2-6; DNA: TGTGCCAGTGGTGCAGGCTTTTCTGGGGCCAACGTCCTGACTTTC; CDR3: CASGAGFSGANVLTF
size: NA; D: TRBD1; V: TRBV9; J: TRBJ2-7; DNA: TGTGCCAGCAGCGCCCGACAGGGGCCGAGCTCCTACGAGCAGTACTTC; CDR3: CASSARQGPSSYEQYF
size: NA; D: TRBD1; V: TRBV18; J: TRBJ2-3; DNA: TGTGCCAGCTCAGGACAGGGCGATACGCAGTATTTT; CDR3: CASSGQGDTQYF
size: NA; D: NA; V: TRBV6-5; J: TRBJ2-7; DNA: TGTGCCAGCAGCCTCCTACAGGGCCCCTACGAGCAGTACTTC; CDR3: CASSLLQGPYEQYF
size: NA; D: NA; V: TRBV27; J: TRBJ1-1; DNA: TGTGCCAGCAGTTTAAACCCCGGAGTACCCACCACTGAAGCTTTCTTT; CDR3: CASSLNPGVPTTEAFF
size: NA; D: TRBD1; V: TRBV7-2; J: TRBJ1-1; DNA: TGTGCCAGCAGCCAAGGACAGGGCTTGGGAGCTTTCTTT; CDR3: CASSQGQGLGAFF
size: once; D: TRBD2; V: TRBV24-1; J: TRBJ2-3; DNA: TGTGCCACCAGTGATCCTACTAGCGGGGGGGCAGATACGCAGTATTTT; CDR3: CATSDPTSGGADTQYF